A selection of T cell receptor beta chains follows, all from one sample in a study of Graves' ophthalmopathy and Graves' hyperthyroidism. TCRdb analysed the multiplex PCR reads with MiXCR anew, one entry per CDR3 protein. The table has about 590,000 distinct CDR3 sequences, under 45% seen once. The sample was peripheral blood or thyroid tissue (not recorded which). These receptors all stem from an adult man with Graves' hyperthyroidism. The CDR3 runs from the conserved cysteine through the conserved F or W. A D gene is named only where the DNA matches it firmly. Only part of the rows carry a size: once, few, many, or a class if the clone is expanded.

>TRBV7-9|many|TRBJ2-7|-
TGTGCCAGCAGCTTCGGACGAGACGAGCAGTACTTC
CASSFGRDEQYF
>TRBV20-1|-|TRBJ1-1|-
TGCAGTGCCGAGATGAGAGAATCCCGGCCTGAAGCTTTCTTT
CSAEMRESRPEAFF
>TRBV10-3|few|TRBJ1-6|-
TGTGCCATCAGTGAGCTTTTGACCAGCTCACCCCTCCACTTT
CAISELLTSSPLHF
>TRBV12-3/TRBV12-4|-|TRBJ2-2|-
TGTGCCAGCAGCTTAAATCCCGCTGGAAACACCGGGGAGCTGTTTTTT
CASSLNPAGNTGELFF
>TRBV5-1|many|TRBJ2-2|TRBD2
TGCGCCAGCAGCTTGGCAGCGGGAGAAACCGGGGAGCTGTTTTTT
CASSLAAGETGELFF
>TRBV6-5|-|TRBJ2-5|TRBD2
TGTGCCAGCCGAGGGGGACTAGCGGGGTCCCAAGAGACCCAGTACTTC
CASRGGLAGSQETQYF
>TRBV3-1|-|TRBJ1-1|-
TGTGCCAGCAGCCAAGACACAGGGAGCACTGAAGCTTTCTTT
CASSQDTGSTEAFF
>TRBV24-1|few|TRBJ1-5|-
TGTGCCACCGGGGTTGGCGGCAATCAGCCCCAGCATTTT
CATGVGGNQPQHF
>TRBV10-3|many|TRBJ1-3|-
TGTGCCATCAGATTAACAGGGTCCTCTGGAAACACCATATATTTT
CAIRLTGSSGNTIYF
>TRBV7-2|-|TRBJ1-6|-
TGTGCCAGCAGCCAAGATAGTACGTTCTCCTATAATTCACCCCTCCACTTT
CASSQDSTFSYNSPLHF
>TRBV11-2|many|TRBJ2-7|TRBD1
TGTGCCAGCAGCTCGCCGGGACAGGGAATTTACGAGCAGTACTTC
CASSSPGQGIYEQYF
>TRBV7-3|-|TRBJ1-1|-
TGTGCTAGCAGCTCAAAAAACGGCGGCAGGATCGGAGCTTTCTTT
CASSSKNGGRIGAFF
>TRBV6-6|-|TRBJ1-5|-
TGTGCCAGCAGTTACCACCCTAGCAATCAGCCCCAGCATTTT
CASSYHPSNQPQHF
>TRBV6-5|-|TRBJ1-2|-
TGTGCCGTGCGGGGGGCAATTGGCTACACCTTC
CAVRGAIGYTF
>TRBV12-3/TRBV12-4|many|TRBJ1-2|-
TGTGCCAGCAGTTTAGGCCCCAATGGCTACACCTTC
CASSLGPNGYTF
>TRBV12-3/TRBV12-4|-|TRBJ2-5|-
TGTGCCAGCAGTCTCCAGGGGGGTCGGGGGGATGAGTACTTC
CASSLQGGRGDEYF
>TRBV10-2|many|TRBJ1-5|TRBD1
TGCGCCAGCTGGGGACAGTCTCGGAATCAGCCCCAGCATTTT
CASWGQSRNQPQHF
>TRBV7-8|many|TRBJ1-1|-
TGTGCCAGCAGCCCAGGCGGGTTGACTGCGAACACTGAAGCTTTCTTT
CASSPGGLTANTEAFF
>TRBV12-3/TRBV12-4|many|TRBJ1-5|TRBD1
TGTGCCAGCAGTACACACAGGACAGGGGATCAGCCCCAGCATTTT
CASSTHRTGDQPQHF
>TRBV9|-|TRBJ2-3|-
TGTGCCAGCAGCGTAGGGATCACAGATACGCAGTATTTT
CASSVGITDTQYF
>TRBV19|many|TRBJ2-7|-
TGTGCCAGTAGTTCCCCCCCCTCCTACGAGCAGTACTTC
CASSSPPSYEQYF
>TRBV20-1|many|TRBJ2-7|TRBD2
TGCAGTGCTCCCGCCCGACTAGCGGGTGGGGAGCAGTACTTC
CSAPARLAGGEQYF
>TRBV10-3|many|TRBJ2-7|-
TGTGCCATCAGTGAGGGCCCCCGGACCGACGAGCAGTACTTC
CAISEGPRTDEQYF
>TRBV11-2|-|TRBJ1-1|TRBD1
TGTGCCAGCTCACACGGACAGGAGAGGACTGAAGCTTTCTTT
CASSHGQERTEAFF
>TRBV20-1|many|TRBJ1-6|-
TGCAGTGCTGGACGACAGCTACATAATTCACCCCTCCACTTT
CSAGRQLHNSPLHF